This entry lists 30 T cell receptor beta chains sequenced from one sample in a study of post-analysis software for immune sequencing data (dated by TCRdb to the mid-2010s). According to the study, the label for this sample's time point signals: second blood draw from one MS patient after hematopoietic stem cell transplantation. Preparation of the library involved PCR. TCRdb names Illumina HiSeq 2500 as the instrument used. To reduce PCR and sequencing biases, unique molecular identifiers were built into the TCR beta cDNA libraries. TCRdb applied fastp at Q25 and MiXCR to the public reads, then kept only in-frame beta chains. Each entry is one CDR3 protein sequence, shown with its most common DNA and genes. For this sample there are 150,000 to 200,000 distinct CDR3 sequences; about 34% appear just once. The ten largest clones add up to 28% of the sample. The sample was blood, taken after autologous hematopoietic stem cell transplantation. The receptors here all came from a girl aged 5-17 years with multiple sclerosis. Donor details come from another sample of the same person, matched by shared clones.

The J gene is TRBJ1-2, the V gene TRBV7-6; 10 nucleotides align to TRBD1. The J segment lost 4 bases and the V segment lost 1 base, leaving 6 bases of the junction unmatched. Germline V gene data show CDR1 as SGHVS and CDR2 as FNYEAQ. The CDR3 has 16 residues. The CDR3 reads CASSLETGQGIYGYTF. The CDR3 DNA follows: TGTGCCAGCAGCTTAGAGACGGGACAGGGGATCTATGGCTACACCTTC.

This rearrangement joins TRBV5-1 to TRBJ2-5; D is possibly TRBD2 (6 bases). V lost 0 bases and J 4 bases, leaving 10 bases between the germline ends. The CDR3 length is 14 residues. The germline gives CDR1 SGHRS, CDR2 YFSETQ. CDR3 amino acids: CASSLALARETQYF. The CDR3 region has the DNA TGCGCCAGCAGCTTGGCGCTAGCGAGAGAGACCCAGTACTTC.

The rearrangement joins TRBV7-9 to TRBJ1-2; weak D call: TRBD1 (6 bases). With 5 bases removed from V and 3 bases from J, the gap between germline ends came to 13 bases. In germline, CDR1 is SEHNR, CDR2 FQNEAQ (reference sequence). The CDR3 loop spans 14 amino acids. CDR3 nucleotides: TGTGCCAGCAGCCCCCGCGGACAGCACTATGGCTACACCTTC. Translating gives CASSPRGQHYGYTF.

The chain couples TRBV7-9 to TRBJ2-5; D unclear. V was trimmed by 4 bases and J by 7 bases, leaving 10 bases between them. Per germline, CDR1 SEHNR and CDR2 FQNEAQ (reference sequence). The CDR3 contains 12 residues. CDR3 DNA: TGTGCCAGCAGCTCTACTTTGGGGACCCAGTACTTC. Residues: CASSSTLGTQYF. Using reference TRBV7-9 and TRBJ2-5 for the parts outside the CDR3, the full variable domain is DTGVSQNPRHKITKRGQNVTFRCDPISEHNRLYWYRQTLGQGPEFLTYFQNEAQLEKSRLLSDRFSAERPKGSFSTLEIQRTEQGDSAMYLCASSSTLGTQYFGPGTRLLVL.

The chain is built from TRBV20-1 and TRBJ2-2; 9 bases agree with TRBD2. Losses at the gene ends were 1 base for V and 4 bases for J; bases not matched to a gene: 4. The length of the CDR3 is 15 residues. Germline CDR1 reads DFQATT; CDR2 reads SNEGSKA (reference sequence). This CDR3 reads CSARAVAGATGELFF. The CDR3 DNA follows: TGCAGTGCTAGAGCGGTAGCGGGGGCCACCGGGGAGCTGTTTTTT.

This chain joins TRBV5-1 and TRBJ2-3; 7 nucleotides match TRBD1. Trimming cost V 2 bases and J 2 bases; bases outside gene matches: 8. Germline CDR1 and CDR2: SGHRS and YFSETQ. This CDR3 contains 16 residues. The CDR3 is CASSLQGQISTDTQYF. The DNA for the CDR3 is TGCGCCAGCAGCTTACAGGGACAGATATCCACAGATACGCAGTATTTT.

This chain uses TRBV6-6 with TRBJ1-5; maybe TRBD1 (6 bases). The V end lost 6 bases, the J end lost 4 bases, and 22 bases lay between the germline ends. This CDR3 is built from 17 residues. The germline V gene has CDR1 MNHNY and CDR2 SVGAGI (reference sequence). The CDR3 nucleotides read TGTGCCAGCAGCCCTAGGGCCGGCTCAGGGGAGAATCAGCCCCAGCATTTT. Its translation is CASSPRAGSGENQPQHF.

V gene TRBV4-2 combines with J gene TRBJ2-1; no clear D gene. V gave up 0 bases and J gave up 0 bases, with 15 bases separating them. The CDR3 has 18 residues. Germline values: CDR1 LGHNA, CDR2 YNFKEQ. This CDR3 is CASSQEWVLLSSYNEQFF. The CDR3 coding sequence is TGTGCCAGCAGCCAAGAGTGGGTACTGCTGTCCTCCTACAATGAGCAGTTCTTC.

This sequence joins TRBV28 and TRBJ1-1; D is uncertain. V lost 10 bases and J 2 bases, leaving 8 bases between the germline ends. In germline, CDR1 is MDHEN, CDR2 SYDVKM. The CDR3 runs to 11 residues. Written as DNA, the CDR3 is TGTGCCACTCGACTTAACACTGAAGCTTTCTTT. Residues: CATRLNTEAFF.

This clonotype showed up just a few times. J is TRBJ2-3 and V is TRBV6-5; TRBD1 aligns across 9 bases. The CDR3 consists of 15 residues. Germline CDR1 is MNHEY and CDR2 is SVGAGI. V lost 6 bases to trimming and J lost 2 bases; unmatched junction nucleotides: 6. CDR3 sequence reads: CASSSGQGDTDTQYF. DNA for the CDR3: TGTGCCAGCAGCTCGGGACAGGGCGACACAGATACGCAGTATTTT.

This sequence joins TRBV7-2 and TRBJ2-3; D remains unclear. The CDR3 covers 10 residues. Germline CDR1 SGHTA, CDR2 FQGNSA. V lost 10 bases and J lost 5, with 7 bases in between. Here the CDR3 reads CATQRDTQYF. CDR3 sequence (DNA): TGTGCCACCCAGCGAGATACGCAGTATTTT.

The genes are TRBV9 and TRBJ2-4; D remains ambiguous. The germline CDR1 and CDR2 sequences are SGDLS and YYNGEE. V gave up 3 bases and J gave up 1 base, with 8 bases separating them. The CDR3 extends over 14 amino acids. This CDR3 is CASSGSVAKNIQYF. The CDR3 region has the DNA TGTGCCAGCAGCGGGAGTGTGGCCAAAAACATTCAGTACTTC.

This clonotype has a handful of counts. The V gene is TRBV3-1, the J gene TRBJ2-1; TRBD2 matches 8 bases. V shed 4 bases, J shed 2 bases, and the junction held 7 bases outside the gene matches. Germline lookup yields CDR1 LGHDT and CDR2 YNNKEL (reference sequence). The CDR3 is made up of 16 amino acids. The CDR3 nucleotides read TGTGCCAGCAGCCTGACTAGCGCTTCAGCCTACAATGAGCAGTTCTTC. Translated: CASSLTSASAYNEQFF.

The rearrangement joins TRBV24-1 to TRBJ2-1, with D unresolved. Germline V CDR1 and CDR2: KGHDR, SFDVKD. V was shortened by 6 bases and J by 5 bases, with 10 bases between the two germline ends. The CDR3 totals 13 residues. The chain's CDR3 is CATSFRTHNEQFF. CDR3 nucleotides: TGTGCCACCAGTTTTAGGACCCACAATGAGCAGTTCTTC.

The rearrangement joins TRBV6-1 to TRBJ2-1; 14 nucleotides match TRBD2. The CDR3 has 22 residues. From germline, CDR1 is MNHNS and CDR2 SASEGT. V gave up 6 bases and J gave up 0 bases; unmatched junction bases: 19. The CDR3 coding sequence is TGTGCCAGCAGAGCCGGGACTAGCGGGAGAGTCCCCCTCGGAAGCTCCTACAATGAGCAGTTCTTC. Its protein product is CASRAGTSGRVPLGSSYNEQFF.

CDR3 sequence: CASKGSTGASDTQYF. The CDR3 coding sequence is TGTGCCAGCAAGGGCTCCACCGGAGCCTCAGATACGCAGTATTTT. The chain employs TRBV6-1 and TRBJ2-3; D is unclear. Looked up from germline, CDR1 is MNHNS and CDR2 is SASEGT. This CDR3 has 15 residues. The germline V and J ends were trimmed by 7 bases and 4 bases, with 18 bases remaining between them.

The V and J genes are TRBV20-1 and TRBJ2-1; 7 nucleotides align to TRBD2. The CDR3 spans 14 residues. The V gene's germline CDR1 is DFQATT and CDR2 SNEGSKA (reference sequence). The V and J ends lost 3 bases and 6 bases, in that order; junction bases with no gene match: 8. CDR3 in amino acids: CSARVTSGANEQFF. The CDR3, as DNA: TGCAGTGCTAGGGTGACGAGCGGGGCCAATGAGCAGTTCTTC.

V and J are TRBV12-3 or TRBV12-4 and TRBJ1-2; 7 positions match TRBD1. V trimming: 6 bases; J trimming: 8 bases; junction bases outside the gene matches: 12. The CDR3 runs to 14 residues. The chain's CDR3 is CASSTDRVKAGYTF. The CDR3 bases are TGTGCCAGCAGCACAGACAGGGTCAAGGCGGGCTACACCTTC.

Comment on this clonotype: A much larger clone is a single base away; this may be a read error. This chain connects TRBV4-2 to TRBJ2-5; TRBD2 aligns across 7 bases. Matching the DNA end better, TRBJ2-7 makes the J call doubtful. Germline V lookup: CDR1 LGHNA, CDR2 YNFKEQ. The length of the CDR3 is 15 residues. The CDR3 spells CASSQEDGGSYEQYF. For the CDR3, the DNA is TGTGCCAGCAGCCAAGAAGACGGCGGGAGTTACGAGCAGTACTTC.

A remark on this clonotype: The junction and the germline gene differ at one end; a read error may be behind it. This chain links TRBV4-1 with TRBJ2-5, with a possible D match to TRBD1 (7 bases). The CDR3 runs to 16 residues. Per germline, CDR1 MGHRA and CDR2 YSYEKL. The CDR3 DNA follows: TGCTCCAGCAGCCAAGATCCAGGCAGGGGGGTGAGGGAGCAGTACTTC. Its protein product is CSSSQDPGRGVREQYF.

The gene calls are TRBV27 and TRBJ2-4; D might be TRBD1 (7 bases). The closer fit of TRBJ2-7 to the DNA end suggests the J call may be wrong. Germline CDR1 reads MNHEY; CDR2 reads SMNVEV (reference sequence). This CDR3 comprises 15 residues. The CDR3 DNA sequence: TGTGCCAGCAGTATGCAGGGGGGCTATTACTACGAGCAGTACTTC. Residues: CASSMQGGYYYEQYF.

The rearrangement uses TRBV5-1 and TRBJ2-7; D gene ambiguous. Germline V gene data show CDR1 as SGHRS and CDR2 as YFSETQ. The CDR3 consists of 12 residues. The V end was cut by 5 bases, the J end by 4 bases, with 10 bases between. The CDR3 sequence is CASSFESYEQYF. As DNA, the CDR3 is TGCGCCAGCAGTTTTGAGTCTTACGAGCAGTACTTC.

Only a few counts were recorded for this clonotype. V and J are TRBV5-1 and TRBJ2-7; no reliable D call. The CDR3 has 15 amino acids. CDR1 is SGHRS, CDR2 YFSETQ, per germline. Trimming cost V 0 bases and J 2 bases, with 12 bases left between them. In DNA form, the CDR3 reads TGCGCCAGCAGCTTGGGGGGAAGGTTCGCCTACGAGCAGTACTTC. Translation gives CASSLGGRFAYEQYF.

The CDR3 DNA reads TGCGCCAGCAGCCCCCAGATCGACAGGACTCCTGAAGCTTTCTTT. It translates to CASSPQIDRTPEAFF. V is TRBV4-1 and J is TRBJ1-1; TRBD1 might be the D (6 bases). Trimming cost V 4 bases and J 6 bases, with 18 bases left between them. This CDR3 comprises 15 residues. Germline V gives CDR1 MGHRA, CDR2 YSYEKL.

In regard to this clonotype: A much bigger clone sits one base away, suggesting this may be a read error. V and J are TRBV27 and TRBJ2-1, with D hard to call. Germline V gene sequence: CDR1 MNHEY, CDR2 SMNVEV (reference sequence). The CDR3 loop spans 11 amino acids. CDR3 sequence reads: CVSSFQREQFF. CDR3 nucleotides: TGTGTCAGCAGTTTCCAGAGGGAGCAGTTCTTC.

The gene calls are TRBV6-1 and TRBJ2-1; D might be TRBD1 (6 bases). The V end was cut by 6 bases, the J end by 0 bases, with 12 bases between. The CDR3 totals 15 residues. The germline V gene has CDR1 MNHNS and CDR2 SASEGT. The CDR3 DNA reads as TGTGCCAGCAGAGCAACAGGGATCTCCTACAATGAGCAGTTCTTC. Translated, it gives CASRATGISYNEQFF.

As for this clonotype: Given a much more abundant clone one base away, this may be a read error. This rearrangement joins TRBV7-6 to TRBJ2-3; 11 nucleotides match TRBD2. The CDR3 covers 16 residues. CDR1 is SGHVS, CDR2 FNYEAQ, per germline. CDR3 DNA: TGTGTCAGCAGCCAGGGGACTAGCGGAGACCCAGATACGCAGTATTTT. The encoded protein is CVSSQGTSGDPDTQYF.

This clonotype was counted at least ten times. The gene calls are TRBV12-3 or TRBV12-4 and TRBJ2-1; TRBD2 matches at 9 bases. CDR3 length: 16 residues. The V and J ends lost 5 bases and 3 bases, in that order; junction bases with no gene match: 8. The CDR3 spells CASSTLAGVHYNEQFF. In nucleotides, the CDR3 is TGTGCCAGCAGTACCTTAGCGGGAGTCCACTACAATGAGCAGTTCTTC.

Of note for this clonotype: A much larger clone is a single base away; this may be a read error. V gene TRBV6-1 combines with J gene TRBJ2-7; D may be TRBD1 (6 bases). V lost 10 bases to trimming and J lost 3 bases, with 22 bases between them. Germline values: CDR1 MNHNS, CDR2 SASEGT. The CDR3 spans 15 residues. The CDR3 nucleotides are TGTGCCAACAGCCTTATCCGGGACAAAGACTACGAGCAGTACTTC. The encoded protein is CANSLIRDKDYEQYF.

The chain carries TRBV5-1 and TRBJ1-2; perhaps TRBD1 as D (5 bases). The CDR3 sequence is 15 residues long. V was cut by 0 bases and J by 3 bases, with 12 bases left in between. Per germline, CDR1 SGHRS and CDR2 YFSETQ. CDR3 nucleotides: TGCGCCAGCAGCTTGGGGGGAGGGGACTACTATGGCTACACCTTC. It yields the protein CASSLGGGDYYGYTF.